The 18 T cell receptor beta chains below all came from one sample that was sequenced in a study of breast tumors, draining lymph nodes, adjacent tissues. TCRdb reprocessed the multiplex PCR reads via MiXCR and lists one record per CDR3 protein. The profile shows over 100,000 distinct CDR3 sequences, around 24% of them singletons. Breast cancer patients provided tissue from their axillary draining lymph nodes. Sequenced input: axillary lymph node tissue. These receptors came from a female donor with breast cancer. Some clones in this sample may be carry-over from other donors' samples.

The table lists this clonotype with many counts. The chain carries TRBV11-2 and TRBJ2-1, with D perhaps matching TRBD2 (5 bases). This CDR3 is 16 amino acids long. The germline V and J ends were trimmed by 5 bases and 2 bases, with 16 bases remaining between them. In germline, CDR1 is SGHAT, CDR2 FQNNGV. CDR3 in DNA: TGTGCCAGCAGCCCCCGAAGAAGCGGCCCCTACAATGAGCAGTTCTTC. Encoded protein: CASSPRRSGPYNEQFF.

This clonotype appeared many times. The rearrangement joins TRBV7-6 to TRBJ2-7, with TRBD1 identical over 12 bases. V was pared by 5 bases and J by 6 bases, with 5 bases of the junction left unmatched. CDR3 length equals 14 residues. Germline V gene sequence: CDR1 SGHVS, CDR2 FNYEAQ. The CDR3 sequence: CASSSRDRGREQYF. Written as DNA, the CDR3 is TGTGCCAGCAGCAGCCGGGACAGGGGGCGCGAGCAGTACTTC.

About this clonotype: It may be a read error: a sequence one base away is much more abundant. The chain couples TRBV5-1 to TRBJ2-7; a possible D gene is TRBD2 (5 bases). CDR3 length equals 14 residues. The germline V gene encodes CDR1 SGHRS and CDR2 YFSETQ. The CDR3 DNA follows: TGCGCCAGCAGCTACACCGGGAACTCCTGCGAGCAGTACTTC. Residues: CASSYTGNSCEQYF.

In its sample, this clonotype was seen many times. This rearrangement joins TRBV2 to TRBJ2-5, with 7 positions matching TRBD1. Trimming removed 6 bases from V and 5 bases from J; junction bases left unmatched: 12. Germline CDR1 reads SNHLY; CDR2 reads FYNNEI. This CDR3 has 15 amino acids. Here the CDR3 DNA reads TGTGCCAGCAGCCAAGTGACAGGGTCAATGGAGACCCAGTACTTC. Translated: CASSQVTGSMETQYF. Supplemented by reference TRBV2 and TRBJ2-5, the full variable domain reads EPEVTQTPSHQVTQMGQEVILRCVPISNHLYFYWYRQILGQKVEFLVSFYNNEISEKSEIFDDQFSVERPDGSNFTLKIRSTKLEDSAMYFCASSQVTGSMETQYFGPGTRLLVL.

This clonotype occurred a few times. V gene TRBV25-1 combines with J gene TRBJ2-2; D remains ambiguous. This CDR3 region has 12 residues. CDR1 and CDR2 (germline): MGHDK, SYGVNS. The V and J ends lost 8 bases and 4 bases respectively, with 8 bases between them. CDR3 DNA: TGTGCCAGCTTTCGAGGCACCGGGGAGCTGTTTTTT. Protein: CASFRGTGELFF.

This clonotype was seen many times. The genes are TRBV5-1 and TRBJ2-2; a possible D gene is TRBD2 (5 bases). The germline V and J ends were trimmed by 0 bases and 1 base, with 7 bases remaining between them. The germline V gene encodes CDR1 SGHRS and CDR2 YFSETQ. This CDR3 region has 15 residues. DNA of the CDR3: TGCGCCAGCAGCTTGGCCAGCGGGAACACCGGGGAGCTGTTTTTT. This sequence encodes CASSLASGNTGELFF. Using reference TRBV5-1 and TRBJ2-2 for the parts outside the CDR3, the full variable domain is KAGVTQTPRYLIKTRGQQVTLSCSPISGHRSVSWYQQTPGQGLQFLFEYFSETQRNKGNFPGRFSGRQFSNSRSEMNVSTLELGDSALYLCASSLASGNTGELFFGEGSRLTVL.

This clonotype was seen ten or more times. This rearrangement joins TRBV7-9 to TRBJ2-7; no definite D call. The CDR3 runs 11 residues. V lost 8 bases and J lost 0, with 5 bases in between. Germline CDR1 is SEHNR and CDR2 is FQNEAQ (reference sequence). The CDR3 sequence: CASGSSYEQYF. DNA for the CDR3: TGTGCCAGCGGAAGCTCCTACGAGCAGTACTTC.

This clonotype was counted many times. The chain has TRBV6-2 or TRBV6-3 and TRBJ2-1; 8 bases agree with TRBD2. The CDR3 is 14 amino acids. The germline V gene encodes CDR1 MNHEY and CDR2 SVGEGT. The J segment lost 8 bases and the V segment lost 6 bases, leaving 9 bases of the junction unmatched. In DNA, the CDR3 is TGTGCCAGCAGAAACAGCGGGAGAGCGGATGAGCAGTTCTTC. Protein: CASRNSGRADEQFF.

This clonotype showed up many times. DNA for the CDR3: TGTGCCACCAGTGATTCAGGGACAGGGTTTAGCACAGATACGCAGTATTTT. Amino acid sequence: CATSDSGTGFSTDTQYF. The chain couples TRBV24-1 to TRBJ2-3; 9 bases line up with TRBD1. CDR3 size: 17 residues. Germline values: CDR1 KGHDR, CDR2 SFDVKD. V was pared by 2 bases and J by 0 bases, with 5 bases of the junction left unmatched.

As for this clonotype: With a much larger clone just one base away, this may be a read error. V usage is TRBV6-5 and J usage is TRBJ2-7; possibly TRBD1 for D (6 bases). The ends were cut back, 6 bases at V and 5 bases at J, with 20 bases in the middle. This CDR3 is built from 15 residues. Germline V gene data show CDR1 as MNHEY and CDR2 as SVGAGI. The DNA for the CDR3 is TGTGCCAGCAGCCCCAAGGGGACAACCACCCACGAGCAGTACTTC. It specifies CASSPKGTTTHEQYF.

A single count supports this clonotype. One junction end does not reproduce the germline sequence, and a read error may be involved. This chain joins TRBV5-4 and TRBJ1-4, with D hard to call. The CDR3 loop spans 14 amino acids. Germline values: CDR1 SGHNT, CDR2 YYREEE (reference sequence). CDR3 DNA: TGTGCCAGCAGCTACGACCCGGCTGGGGAAAAACTGTCTTTT. Amino acid sequence: CASSYDPAGEKLSF.

The J gene is TRBJ2-3, the V gene TRBV7-2; D not certain. Germline V lookup: CDR1 SGHTA, CDR2 FQGNSA. Trimming shortened V by 6 bases and J by 6 bases, and 16 bases separated the two germline ends. The CDR3 is 14 residues long. CDR3 DNA sequence: TGTGCCAGCAGTCCGCCGTTCAGCAGTGATACGCAGTATTTT. Its translation is CASSPPFSSDTQYF.

In its sample, this clonotype was seen many times. The rearrangement links TRBV19 to TRBJ2-1; TRBD2 matches at 7 bases. Germline-derived CDR1 and CDR2 are LNHDA and SQIVND (reference sequence). Germline trimming cut 2 bases from V and 4 bases from J; bases unmatched to any gene: 5. The CDR3 is 15 residues long. CDR3 region: CASSITQLAYNEQFF. The CDR3, as DNA: TGTGCCAGTAGTATAACACAACTAGCGTACAATGAGCAGTTCTTC.

To note about this clonotype: A much larger clone lies a single base off, so this may be a read error. The chain combines TRBV9 with TRBJ2-5; D may be TRBD2 (5 bases). This CDR3 has 15 amino acids. V shed 3 bases and J shed 8 bases, with 20 bases lying between them. Germline lookup yields CDR1 SGDLS and CDR2 YYNGEE. The CDR3 bases are TGTGCCAGCAGCGCGGAGGTGAGAGTCAAGAGAACCCAGTACTTC. It yields the protein CASSAEVRVKRTQYF.

This clonotype was counted at least ten times. The chain has TRBV4-1 and TRBJ2-3; 9 bases are a match to TRBD2. Germline V gene sequence: CDR1 MGHRA, CDR2 YSYEKL. V was clipped by 2 bases and J by 6 bases; unmatched bases: 12. The CDR3 spans 17 residues. This CDR3 is CASSQNLAGGRWDTQYF. The CDR3 nucleotides are TGCGCCAGCAGCCAAAATTTGGCGGGAGGGCGGTGGGATACGCAGTATTTT.

This clonotype came up many times. This chain uses TRBV24-1 with TRBJ1-5; no clear D gene. The CDR3 totals 12 residues. The germline V gene encodes CDR1 KGHDR and CDR2 SFDVKD. Trimming cost V 3 bases and J 7 bases, with 6 bases left between them. CDR3 nucleotide sequence: TGTGCCACCAGTGATAAGGGACAGCCCCAGCATTTT. It is translated as CATSDKGQPQHF.

This clonotype occurred many times. The chain uses TRBV5-6 and TRBJ2-7; 7 bases line up with TRBD2. The CDR3 contains 15 residues. The V and J ends lost 5 bases and 7 bases, in that order; junction bases with no gene match: 15. Germline V CDR1 and CDR2: SGHDT, YYEEEE. The chain's CDR3 is CASSRGRALMGEQYF. The CDR3 region has the DNA TGTGCCAGCAGTCGGGGGAGGGCCCTAATGGGGGAGCAGTACTTC.

This clonotype has at least ten counts. V is TRBV19 and J is TRBJ2-1, with D uncertain. This CDR3 comprises 13 residues. The V end lost 6 bases, the J end lost 12 bases, and 18 bases lay between the germline ends. Germline loops: CDR1 LNHDA, CDR2 SQIVND (reference sequence). The CDR3 protein is CASSILPVVPQFF. In DNA, the CDR3 is TGTGCCAGTAGCATCCTCCCTGTGGTTCCGCAGTTCTTC.